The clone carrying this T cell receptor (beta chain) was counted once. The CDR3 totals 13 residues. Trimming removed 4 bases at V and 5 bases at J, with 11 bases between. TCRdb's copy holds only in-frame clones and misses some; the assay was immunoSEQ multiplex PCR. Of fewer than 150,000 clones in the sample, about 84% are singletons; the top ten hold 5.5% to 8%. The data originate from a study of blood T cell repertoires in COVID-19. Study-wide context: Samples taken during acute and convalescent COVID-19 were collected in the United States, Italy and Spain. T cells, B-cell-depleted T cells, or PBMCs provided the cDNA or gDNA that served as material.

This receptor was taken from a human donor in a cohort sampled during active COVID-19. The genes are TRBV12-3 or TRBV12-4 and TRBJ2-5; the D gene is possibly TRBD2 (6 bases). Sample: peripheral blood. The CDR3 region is CASSSGRGETQYF. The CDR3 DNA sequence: TGTGCCAGCAGTTCAGGTCGGGGGGAGACCCAGTACTTC.